This is a list of T cell receptor beta chains from one sample in a study of blood T cell repertoires in COVID-19. Produced via immunoSEQ multiplex PCR; TCRdb's table is partial and in-frame only. The sample shows 250,000 to 350,000 clones, over 75% of them seen only once. Material for sequencing was PBMCs or T cells enriched from blood (not recorded which). These receptors all come from a woman aged 18-29 years who had recovered from COVID-19. The CDR3 runs from the conserved cysteine through the conserved F or W. Fields, in order: clone size, D gene, V gene, J gene, CDR3 protein, CDR3 DNA. A D gene is named only where the DNA matches it firmly. Rows give clone size only sometimes, using once, few, many, or a class for an expanded clone.

>NA|NA|TRBV6-4|TRBJ1-4
CASSDSATNEKLFF
TGTGCCAGCAGTGATTCAGCAACTAATGAAAAACTGTTTTTT
>NA|TRBD1|TRBV5-5|TRBJ1-3
CASSMMTGMGNTIYF
TGTGCCAGCAGCATGATGACAGGGATGGGAAACACCATATATTTT
>NA|NA|TRBV6-5|TRBJ1-1
CASRQDRMNTEAFF
TGTGCCAGCAGACAAGACAGAATGAACACTGAAGCTTTCTTT
>once|NA|TRBV30|TRBJ2-7
CAWTSDWAYEQYF
TGTGCCTGGACCTCGGACTGGGCCTACGAGCAGTACTTC
>NA|TRBD2|TRBV9|TRBJ2-1
CASSPRGSGGNNEQFF
TGTGCCAGCAGCCCCCGGGGGAGCGGGGGTAACAATGAGCAGTTCTTC
>NA|TRBD1|TRBV6-5|TRBJ2-3
CASAGTGNTDTQYF
TGTGCCAGCGCCGGGACAGGGAACACAGATACGCAGTATTTT
>few|NA|TRBV7-6|TRBJ1-1
CASSKQTGMNTEAFF
TGTGCCAGCAGCAAGCAAACAGGCATGAACACTGAAGCTTTCTTT
>few|TRBD2|TRBV19|TRBJ2-3
CASKTGGSDTQYF
TGTGCCAGTAAAACGGGAGGGTCAGATACGCAGTATTTT
>NA|NA|TRBV12-3/TRBV12-4|TRBJ1-1
CASSLGTEAFF
TGTGCCAGCAGTTTGGGGACAGAAGCTTTCTTT
>NA|NA|TRBV5-1|TRBJ1-4
CASSLEQDEKLFF
TGCGCCAGCAGCTTGGAACAGGATGAAAAACTGTTTTTT
>NA|TRBD2|TRBV3-1/TRBV3-2|TRBJ2-1
CASSHREGEQFF
TGTGCCAGCAGCCACCGGGAGGGTGAGCAGTTCTTC
>NA|NA|TRBV7-9|TRBJ2-7
CASSPVRGYHEQYF
TGTGCCAGCAGCCCCGTTCGGGGGTACCACGAGCAGTACTTC
>NA|NA|TRBV3-1/TRBV3-2|TRBJ1-3
CASSSSQGGPIYF
TGTGCCAGCAGCTCCTCTCAGGGAGGGCCCATATATTTT
>NA|NA|TRBV5-1|TRBJ1-2
CASSADGQKNYGYTF
TGCGCCAGCAGCGCCGACGGACAGAAAAACTATGGCTACACCTTC
>NA|TRBD1|TRBV6-5|TRBJ2-7
CASSPSGTGDEQYF
TGTGCCAGCAGCCCCTCCGGGACAGGGGACGAGCAGTACTTC
>few|TRBD2|TRBV25-1|TRBJ2-7
CASSSFSGRNEQYF
TGTGCCAGCAGTTCTTTTAGCGGGAGGAACGAGCAGTACTTC
>NA|TRBD2|TRBV5-1|TRBJ2-2
CASSGLAGGPGTGELFF
TGCGCCAGCAGCGGGCTAGCGGGAGGGCCGGGCACCGGGGAGCTGTTTTTT
>NA|TRBD1|TRBV18|TRBJ1-5
CASSPRGQGGTLNQPQHF
TGTGCCAGCTCACCACGGGGACAGGGGGGAACTCTCAATCAGCCCCAGCATTTT
>NA|NA|TRBV10-3|TRBJ2-1
CAISEIPGYNEQFF
TGTGCCATCAGTGAGATTCCAGGCTACAATGAGCAGTTCTTC
>once|NA|TRBV7-8|TRBJ2-7
CASLLGPYEQYF
TGTGCCAGCCTGTTGGGCCCCTACGAGCAGTACTTC
>NA|TRBD1|TRBV30|TRBJ1-2
CAWSTGTGHGYGYTF
TGTGCCTGGAGTACCGGGACAGGGCATGGCTATGGCTACACCTTC
>NA|TRBD2|TRBV9|TRBJ2-1
CASKTGTSDRDEQFF
TGTGCCAGCAAGACCGGGACTAGCGATCGCGATGAGCAGTTCTTC
>NA|TRBD2|TRBV3-1/TRBV3-2|TRBJ2-3
CASSPSGTDWNTQYF
TGTGCCAGCAGCCCGAGCGGGACCGATTGGAATACGCAGTATTTT
>few|TRBD1|TRBV5-4|TRBJ1-1
CASSFQGTALAFF
TGTGCCAGCAGCTTCCAAGGGACAGCCCTAGCTTTCTTT
>NA|NA|TRBV27|TRBJ2-5
CASSFGGMETQYF
TGTGCCAGCAGTTTTGGCGGGATGGAGACCCAGTACTTC
>NA|NA|TRBV18|TRBJ1-1
CASSPEVWRVTEAFF
TGTGCCAGCTCACCCGAGGTTTGGCGGGTTACTGAAGCTTTCTTT
>NA|TRBD1|TRBV27|TRBJ1-6
CASSAGGFDSPLHF
TGTGCCAGCAGTGCAGGGGGGTTCGATTCACCCCTCCACTTT
>once|NA|TRBV6-5|TRBJ1-6
CASRVIDTDNSPLHF
TGTGCCAGCAGGGTTATAGACACGGATAATTCACCCCTCCACTTT
>NA|TRBD1|TRBV7-2|TRBJ1-4
CASSFQGAQGHLFF
TGTGCCAGCAGCTTCCAGGGGGCGCAGGGTCACCTGTTTTTT
>NA|NA|TRBV6-5|TRBJ1-1
CASRILRGSFAEAFF
TGTGCCAGCAGGATCCTACGGGGATCATTCGCTGAAGCTTTCTTT
>NA|NA|TRBV5-1|TRBJ1-2
CASSPTGPLYGYTF
TGCGCCAGCAGCCCTACAGGGCCCCTCTATGGCTACACCTTC
>NA|TRBD1|TRBV19|TRBJ2-5
CASSRVLRGPQETQYF
TGTGCCAGTAGTAGGGTGCTTAGGGGGCCTCAAGAGACCCAGTACTTC
>NA|NA|TRBV18|TRBJ2-7
CASSPSRASDEQYF
TGTGCCAGCTCACCAAGCAGGGCTAGCGACGAGCAGTACTTC
>NA|TRBD1|TRBV7-9|TRBJ1-2
CASSFTGDYGYTF
TGTGCCAGCAGCTTTACAGGGGACTATGGCTACACCTTC
>NA|TRBD2|TRBV2|TRBJ2-1
CASSGGFEREYNEQFF
TGTGCCAGCAGTGGGGGTTTCGAGCGGGAGTACAATGAGCAGTTCTTC
>NA|TRBD1|TRBV9|TRBJ1-5
CASSVGPGTDNQPQHF
TGTGCCAGCAGCGTTGGACCGGGGACAGACAATCAGCCCCAGCATTTT
>NA|NA|TRBV19|TRBJ2-7
CASSIQGWDEQYF
TGTGCCAGTAGTATCCAGGGGTGGGACGAGCAGTACTTC
>many|TRBD1|TRBV28|TRBJ2-7
CASSGPGTGNYEQYF
TGTGCCAGCAGTGGGCCCGGGACAGGGAACTACGAGCAGTACTTC
>once|NA|TRBV11-2|TRBJ2-7
CASSLGAGEREQYF
TGTGCCAGCAGCTTAGGGGCAGGGGAACGGGAGCAGTACTTC
>NA|TRBD2|TRBV29-1|TRBJ2-1
CSVGLAGGYNNEQFF
TGCAGCGTAGGACTAGCGGGAGGTTATAACAATGAGCAGTTCTTC
>NA|TRBD1|TRBV4-1|TRBJ1-1
CASSQVGTANTEAFF
TGCGCCAGCAGCCAAGTGGGGACAGCGAACACTGAAGCTTTCTTT
>NA|TRBD1|TRBV5-1|TRBJ2-5
CASSAGTGGETQYF
TGCGCCAGCAGCGCAGGGACAGGTGGAGAGACCCAGTACTTC
>NA|TRBD1|TRBV15|TRBJ2-2
CATSGQAHGELFF
TGTGCCACCAGCGGACAGGCCCACGGGGAGCTGTTTTTT
>NA|NA|TRBV7-9|TRBJ2-3
CASSSGRTDTQYF
TGTGCCAGCAGCTCCGGCAGGACAGATACGCAGTATTTT
>NA|TRBD2|TRBV28|TRBJ2-7
CASSSPGLAGEQYF
TGTGCCAGCAGTTCTCCTGGACTAGCCGGCGAGCAGTACTTC
>NA|NA|TRBV5-1|TRBJ2-5
CASSLASGIETQYF
TGCGCCAGCAGCTTGGCCTCAGGGATAGAGACCCAGTACTTC
>NA|TRBD1|TRBV5-1|TRBJ1-2
CASGGQNYGYTF
TGCGCCAGCGGGGGACAGAACTATGGCTACACCTTC
>few|TRBD1|TRBV29-1|TRBJ1-2
CSAPTAGTGGTNYGYTF
TGCAGCGCCCCCACCGCGGGGACAGGGGGGACTAACTATGGCTACACCTTC
>NA|TRBD2|TRBV2|TRBJ2-1
CASDSGTSGNWNNEQFF
TGTGCCAGCGATTCCGGGACTAGCGGGAACTGGAACAATGAGCAGTTCTTC
>NA|NA|TRBV5-1|TRBJ1-1
CASTPFGGSTEAFF
TGCGCCAGCACCCCGTTCGGGGGGTCAACTGAAGCTTTCTTT
>NA|TRBD2|TRBV5-6|TRBJ2-1
CASSLGYSSGLYNEQFF
TGTGCCAGCAGCTTAGGATACTCTAGCGGCCTTTACAATGAGCAGTTCTTC